This T cell receptor beta chain was sequenced during a study of T cells after yellow fever vaccination. Study-wide results and limits: FACS-sorted repertoires could contain abundant clonotypes contaminating from the bulk population.

Germline values: CDR1 DFQATT, CDR2 SNEGSKA (reference sequence). There are 13 residues in the CDR3. V was clipped by 6 bases and J by 5 bases; unmatched bases: 7. This clonotype was counted between two and nine times. No antigen is known for it. MiXCR was run by TCRdb on the 5' RACE reads, yielding one entry per CDR3 protein. The data contain some 560,000 distinct CDR3 sequences, over 15% of them seen just once; the ten biggest clones take up about 13%. The sample in question was PBMCs, obtained 15 days after the yellow fever booster vaccination. This TCR was sampled from a young man who received the YFV17D yellow fever vaccine. The rearrangement links TRBV20-1 to TRBJ2-5; TRBD2 matches at 9 bases. Written as DNA, the CDR3 is TGCAGTGCGCCGGGACTAGCAGTGGAGACCCAGTACTTC. This sequence encodes CSAPGLAVETQYF.